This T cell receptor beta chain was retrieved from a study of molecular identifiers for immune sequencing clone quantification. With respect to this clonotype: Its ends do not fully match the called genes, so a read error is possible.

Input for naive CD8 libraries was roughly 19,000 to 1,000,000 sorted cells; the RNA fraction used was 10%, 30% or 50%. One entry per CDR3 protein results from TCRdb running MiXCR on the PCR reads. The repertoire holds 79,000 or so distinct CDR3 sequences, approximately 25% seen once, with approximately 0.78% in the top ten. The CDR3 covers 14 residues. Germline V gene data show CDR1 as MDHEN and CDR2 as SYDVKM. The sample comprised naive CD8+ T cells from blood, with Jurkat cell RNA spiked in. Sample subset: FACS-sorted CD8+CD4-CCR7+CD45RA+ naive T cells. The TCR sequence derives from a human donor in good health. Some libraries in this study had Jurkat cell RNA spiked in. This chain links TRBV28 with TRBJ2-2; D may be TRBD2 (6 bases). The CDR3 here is CASSLQGWTGGLFF. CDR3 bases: TGTGCCAGCAGTTTACAGGGTTGGACCGGGGGGCTGTTTTTT.